The rows below give T cell receptor beta chains drawn from one sample of a study of blood T cell repertoires in COVID-19. The protocol was immunoSEQ multiplex PCR, while the TCRdb copy is restricted to in-frame clones and leaves out a portion. The top ten hold more than 0.7% of the sample, which has some 450,000 clones, around nine tenths seen once. The sequenced sample was peripheral blood. The receptors originated from a young man with COVID-19, enrolled during active disease. CDR3s include the opening cysteine and the closing phenylalanine or tryptophan. A D gene is named only where the DNA matches it firmly. Clone size appears in some rows only: once, few, many, or a class for an expanded clone.

j_gene: TRBJ1-1; abundance: NA; d_gene: NA; len: 14; v_gene: TRBV19; CDR3nt: TGTGCCAGTAGTATAGACGATGCGGACTCTGAAGCTTTCTTT; CDR3aa: CASSIDDADSEAFF
j_gene: TRBJ2-7; abundance: NA; d_gene: TRBD2; len: 16; v_gene: TRBV6-7; CDR3nt: TGTGCCAGCATTTTTCTAGCGGGGGAGCAACTGGACGAGCAGTACTTC; CDR3aa: CASIFLAGEQLDEQYF
j_gene: TRBJ1-1; abundance: few; d_gene: NA; len: 15; v_gene: TRBV19; CDR3nt: TGTGCCAGTAGTCCGGAGCTACGGGTGAACACTGAAGCTTTCTTT; CDR3aa: CASSPELRVNTEAFF
j_gene: TRBJ1-2; abundance: NA; d_gene: NA; len: 15; v_gene: TRBV6-5; CDR3nt: TGTGCCAGCAGTTATACCCCCGGACTGAACTCTGGCTACACCTTC; CDR3aa: CASSYTPGLNSGYTF
j_gene: TRBJ1-5; abundance: NA; d_gene: NA; len: 18; v_gene: TRBV6-1; CDR3nt: TGTGCCAGCAGTGAACCGGATCCCTTCATACGGGGCAATCAGCCCCAGCATTTT; CDR3aa: CASSEPDPFIRGNQPQHF
j_gene: TRBJ1-2; abundance: NA; d_gene: TRBD1; len: 14; v_gene: TRBV10-3; CDR3nt: TGTGCCATCAGCGCTCAACAGGGGGCGCGGGGCTACACCTTC; CDR3aa: CAISAQQGARGYTF
j_gene: TRBJ2-3; abundance: NA; d_gene: TRBD2; len: 22; v_gene: TRBV4-1; CDR3nt: TGCGCCAGCAGCCAAGCCCCCCTAAGGACCAGGCCTAGGACTAGCGGCACAGATACGCAGTATTTT; CDR3aa: CASSQAPLRTRPRTSGTDTQYF
j_gene: TRBJ1-2; abundance: NA; d_gene: TRBD1; len: 16; v_gene: TRBV5-1; CDR3nt: TGCGCCAGCAGCTTGGCGGGGACGGGACAGGGCTATGGCTACACCTTC; CDR3aa: CASSLAGTGQGYGYTF
j_gene: TRBJ2-1; abundance: once; d_gene: TRBD2; len: 15; v_gene: TRBV11-2; CDR3nt: TGTGCCAGCAGCTCCTTAGCGGGAGGGCCTGGTGAGCAGTTCTTC; CDR3aa: CASSSLAGGPGEQFF
j_gene: TRBJ1-3; abundance: NA; d_gene: NA; len: 17; v_gene: TRBV6-6; CDR3nt: TGTGCCAGCAGCCGAATTTCCACAGGGAGCTCTGGAAACACCATATATTTT; CDR3aa: CASSRISTGSSGNTIYF
j_gene: TRBJ2-5; abundance: NA; d_gene: NA; len: 14; v_gene: TRBV7-2; CDR3nt: TGTGCCAGCAGCTCCCCCGGACTTGGGGAGACCCAGTACTTC; CDR3aa: CASSSPGLGETQYF
j_gene: TRBJ1-5; abundance: NA; d_gene: TRBD1; len: 14; v_gene: TRBV19; CDR3nt: TGTGCCAGTAGTTTAACAGGGGGCATTCAGCCCCAGCATTTT; CDR3aa: CASSLTGGIQPQHF
j_gene: TRBJ1-3; abundance: NA; d_gene: TRBD1; len: 14; v_gene: TRBV19; CDR3nt: TGTGCCAGTAGTCTCAGGGGGCTCGGAAACACCATATATTTT; CDR3aa: CASSLRGLGNTIYF
j_gene: TRBJ1-5; abundance: NA; d_gene: NA; len: 13; v_gene: TRBV18; CDR3nt: TGTGCCAGCGCGACAGGCCTCAATCAGCCCCAGCATTTT; CDR3aa: CASATGLNQPQHF
j_gene: TRBJ1-6; abundance: NA; d_gene: NA; len: 16; v_gene: TRBV5-1; CDR3nt: TGCGCCAGCAGCTTGGGGCAGCCCTATACGCGGGGGCCCCTCCACTTT; CDR3aa: CASSLGQPYTRGPLHF
j_gene: TRBJ2-3; abundance: NA; d_gene: TRBD2; len: 19; v_gene: TRBV15; CDR3nt: TGTGCCACCAGCAGAGATACCGATTCTGGGAGGGGTGACCCAGATACGCAGTATTTT; CDR3aa: CATSRDTDSGRGDPDTQYF
j_gene: TRBJ1-1; abundance: once; d_gene: TRBD1; len: 15; v_gene: TRBV19; CDR3nt: TGTGCCAGTAGTCCCGGTAACAGGGGGAGAACTGAAGCTTTCTTT; CDR3aa: CASSPGNRGRTEAFF
j_gene: TRBJ1-1; abundance: NA; d_gene: NA; len: 14; v_gene: TRBV6-5; CDR3nt: TGTGCCAGCAAGACTATTGGGGGGAGCCCTGAAGCTTTCTTT; CDR3aa: CASKTIGGSPEAFF
j_gene: TRBJ2-7; abundance: NA; d_gene: NA; len: 13; v_gene: TRBV19; CDR3nt: TGTGCCAGTAGTAAGGGCAGGGGAGACGAGCAGTACTTC; CDR3aa: CASSKGRGDEQYF
j_gene: TRBJ2-1; abundance: NA; d_gene: NA; len: 15; v_gene: TRBV18; CDR3nt: TGTGCCAGCTCACCAGGGGCCAGCTCCTACAATGAGCAGTTCTTC; CDR3aa: CASSPGASSYNEQFF
j_gene: TRBJ2-3; abundance: NA; d_gene: TRBD2; len: 16; v_gene: TRBV6-1; CDR3nt: TGTGCCAGCAGTGACGCCTACGGGAGGGACACAGATACGCAGTATTTT; CDR3aa: CASSDAYGRDTDTQYF
j_gene: TRBJ1-4; abundance: NA; d_gene: TRBD1; len: 13; v_gene: TRBV7-9; CDR3nt: TGTGCCAGCAGCTTAACAGGGGATGAAAAACTGTTTTTT; CDR3aa: CASSLTGDEKLFF
j_gene: TRBJ2-7; abundance: NA; d_gene: TRBD2; len: 16; v_gene: TRBV3-1/TRBV3-2; CDR3nt: TGTGCCAGCAGCCAAGAGACTAGCGGGAGGGCCTACGAGCAGTACTTC; CDR3aa: CASSQETSGRAYEQYF
j_gene: TRBJ2-1; abundance: NA; d_gene: NA; len: 15; v_gene: TRBV6-4; CDR3nt: TGTGCCAGCAGTCTACTAGCAGGGAAGGTGAATGAGCAGTTCTTC; CDR3aa: CASSLLAGKVNEQFF
j_gene: TRBJ2-3; abundance: NA; d_gene: NA; len: 15; v_gene: TRBV13; CDR3nt: TGTGCCAGCAGCCGCGGGGCGACTATCACAGATACGCAGTATTTT; CDR3aa: CASSRGATITDTQYF
j_gene: TRBJ1-5; abundance: once; d_gene: TRBD1; len: 15; v_gene: TRBV10-2; CDR3nt: TGCGCCAGCAGATTGACAGGGGGCGAGGGTCAGCCCCAGCATTTT; CDR3aa: CASRLTGGEGQPQHF
j_gene: TRBJ2-3; abundance: NA; d_gene: TRBD1; len: 14; v_gene: TRBV29-1; CDR3nt: TGCAGCGTCGTGACAGGGTATAGCACAGATACGCAGTATTTT; CDR3aa: CSVVTGYSTDTQYF
j_gene: TRBJ2-1; abundance: NA; d_gene: NA; len: 12; v_gene: TRBV24-1; CDR3nt: TGTGCCACCAGGGACACGGGAGTTGAGCAGTTCTTC; CDR3aa: CATRDTGVEQFF
j_gene: TRBJ1-4; abundance: NA; d_gene: NA; len: 13; v_gene: TRBV14; CDR3nt: TGTGCCAGCAGCCAAGTTTTCTCGGAAAAACTGTTTTTT; CDR3aa: CASSQVFSEKLFF
j_gene: TRBJ1-4; abundance: NA; d_gene: NA; len: 14; v_gene: TRBV29-1; CDR3nt: TGTGCTTATGCGCCCGGGGCAACTAATGAAAAACTGTTTTTT; CDR3aa: CAYAPGATNEKLFF
j_gene: TRBJ1-2; abundance: NA; d_gene: TRBD1; len: 13; v_gene: TRBV5-1; CDR3nt: TGCGCCAGCAGCCCCGGACAGGGCGGGGGCTACACCTTC; CDR3aa: CASSPGQGGGYTF
j_gene: TRBJ2-3; abundance: NA; d_gene: TRBD2; len: 16; v_gene: TRBV3-1/TRBV3-2; CDR3nt: TGTGCCAGCAGCCAAGCCTCGGGGGGGCGGTCAGATACGCAGTATTTT; CDR3aa: CASSQASGGRSDTQYF
j_gene: TRBJ1-2; abundance: NA; d_gene: TRBD1; len: 15; v_gene: TRBV18; CDR3nt: TGTGCCAGCTCGAACCTGCTCGGACAGGGGGGCGGCTACACCTTC; CDR3aa: CASSNLLGQGGGYTF
j_gene: TRBJ1-6; abundance: few; d_gene: TRBD1; len: 15; v_gene: TRBV6-5; CDR3nt: TGTGCCAGCAGACGAGACCAGGGGGTATATTCACCCCTCCACTTT; CDR3aa: CASRRDQGVYSPLHF
j_gene: TRBJ2-5; abundance: NA; d_gene: TRBD1; len: 15; v_gene: TRBV10-2; CDR3nt: TGCGCCAGCAGTGACCGACAGGGGGGACAAGAGACCCAGTACTTC; CDR3aa: CASSDRQGGQETQYF
j_gene: TRBJ1-1; abundance: NA; d_gene: TRBD1; len: 16; v_gene: TRBV5-1; CDR3nt: TGCGCCAGCAGCTTGTCAATCGGCCAGGGGGGCACTGAAGCTTTCTTT; CDR3aa: CASSLSIGQGGTEAFF
j_gene: TRBJ2-2; abundance: NA; d_gene: TRBD2; len: 14; v_gene: TRBV6-5; CDR3nt: TGTGCCAGCAGTACGGGCGCGGGGGCCGGGGAGCTGTTTTTT; CDR3aa: CASSTGAGAGELFF
j_gene: TRBJ1-4; abundance: NA; d_gene: NA; len: 13; v_gene: TRBV10-2; CDR3nt: TGCGCCAGCAGTAGACATTGGAATGAAAAACTGTTTTTT; CDR3aa: CASSRHWNEKLFF
j_gene: TRBJ2-5; abundance: NA; d_gene: NA; len: 15; v_gene: TRBV27; CDR3nt: TGTGCCAGCTCCCTGGGGGCTAGTTATTCGGAGACCCAGTACTTC; CDR3aa: CASSLGASYSETQYF
j_gene: TRBJ1-3; abundance: once; d_gene: TRBD1; len: 15; v_gene: TRBV2; CDR3nt: TGTGCCAGCAGTGGACAGGGCCTATCTGGAAACACCATATATTTT; CDR3aa: CASSGQGLSGNTIYF
j_gene: TRBJ1-5; abundance: NA; d_gene: NA; len: 14; v_gene: TRBV19; CDR3nt: TGTGCCAGTAATCCCGGGACATGGGATCAGCCCCAGCATTTT; CDR3aa: CASNPGTWDQPQHF
j_gene: TRBJ2-5; abundance: NA; d_gene: NA; len: 15; v_gene: TRBV11-2; CDR3nt: TGTGCCAGCAGCTTATGGGTCGGGAGAGGGGAGACCCAGTACTTC; CDR3aa: CASSLWVGRGETQYF
j_gene: TRBJ2-7; abundance: NA; d_gene: NA; len: 14; v_gene: TRBV19; CDR3nt: TGTGCCAGTAGTATAGGATCGCGGCCCTACGAGCAGTACTTC; CDR3aa: CASSIGSRPYEQYF
j_gene: TRBJ1-5; abundance: NA; d_gene: NA; len: 16; v_gene: TRBV19; CDR3nt: TGTGCCAGTAGTATGGAAGACAGCAATAGCAATCAGCCCCAGCATTTT; CDR3aa: CASSMEDSNSNQPQHF
j_gene: TRBJ2-1; abundance: NA; d_gene: NA; len: 19; v_gene: TRBV7-3; CDR3nt: TGTGCCAGCAGCCCAGAAGATCTCTTCCGCCCCAGCTCCTACAATGAGCAGTTCTTC; CDR3aa: CASSPEDLFRPSSYNEQFF
j_gene: TRBJ1-6; abundance: NA; d_gene: NA; len: 12; v_gene: TRBV6-5; CDR3nt: TGTGCCAGCAGGTTCGAGGGATCACCCCTCCACTTT; CDR3aa: CASRFEGSPLHF